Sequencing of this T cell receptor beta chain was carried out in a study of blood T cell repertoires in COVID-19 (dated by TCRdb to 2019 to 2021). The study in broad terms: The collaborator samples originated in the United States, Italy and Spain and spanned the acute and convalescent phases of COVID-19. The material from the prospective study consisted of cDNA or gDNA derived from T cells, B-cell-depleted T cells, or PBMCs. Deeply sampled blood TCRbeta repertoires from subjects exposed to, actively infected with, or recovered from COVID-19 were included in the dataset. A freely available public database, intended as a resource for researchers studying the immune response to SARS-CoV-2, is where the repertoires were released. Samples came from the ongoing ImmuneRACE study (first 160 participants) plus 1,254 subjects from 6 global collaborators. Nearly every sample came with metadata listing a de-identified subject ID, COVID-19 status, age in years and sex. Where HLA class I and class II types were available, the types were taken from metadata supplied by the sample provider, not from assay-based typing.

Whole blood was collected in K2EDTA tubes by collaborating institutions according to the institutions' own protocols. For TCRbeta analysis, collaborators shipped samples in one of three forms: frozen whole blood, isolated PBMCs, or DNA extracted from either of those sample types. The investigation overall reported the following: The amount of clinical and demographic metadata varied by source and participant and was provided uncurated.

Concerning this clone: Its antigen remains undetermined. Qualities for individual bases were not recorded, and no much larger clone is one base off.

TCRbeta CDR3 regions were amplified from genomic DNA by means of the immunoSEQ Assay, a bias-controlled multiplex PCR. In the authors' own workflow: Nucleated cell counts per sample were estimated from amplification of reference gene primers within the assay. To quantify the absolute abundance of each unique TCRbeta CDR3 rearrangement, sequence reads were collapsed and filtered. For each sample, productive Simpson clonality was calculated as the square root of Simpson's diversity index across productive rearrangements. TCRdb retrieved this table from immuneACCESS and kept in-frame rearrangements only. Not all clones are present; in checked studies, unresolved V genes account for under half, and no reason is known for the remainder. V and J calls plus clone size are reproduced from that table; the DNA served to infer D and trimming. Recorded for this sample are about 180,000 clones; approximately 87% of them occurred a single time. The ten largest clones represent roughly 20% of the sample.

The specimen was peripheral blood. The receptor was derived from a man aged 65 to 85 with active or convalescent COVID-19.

The CDR3 corresponds to CASSYYIQGKGYTF. The sequenced DNA is TGTGCCAGCAGTTACTATATACAGGGGAAAGGCTACACCTTC. The V and J segments used are TRBV6-6 and TRBJ1-2; TRBD1 agrees with 7 junctional bases. Germline trimming amounts to 1 base on V and 8 bases on J, with 7 as the count of junction bases outside the gene matches. As encoded in the germline V gene (reference sequence), CDR1 is MNHNY while CDR2 is SVGAGI. From the cysteine through the phenylalanine, the CDR3 covers 14 amino acids. Only the CDR3 portion is preserved as DNA: 42 bases, with reading frame beginning at the first base.